This T cell receptor (beta chain) was recovered during a study of CD8 T cells in Susac syndrome. Unmatched junction bases numbered 4, after V lost 3 bases and J lost 3 bases. CDR3 length equals 13 residues. Germline V gene lookup returns CDR1 GTSNPN and CDR2 SVGIG (reference sequence). RNA, at roughly 0.5 to 1 ug, was reverse transcribed with random hexamers. A multiplex approach, immunoSEQ multiplex PCR, amplified TCR beta CDR3 across 54 Vbeta and 13 Jbeta. From the immunoSEQ multiplex PCR reads, TCRdb called clonotypes with MiXCR, one entry per CDR3 protein. The sample has more than 150,000 distinct CDR3 sequences; 90% to 95% are singletons.

The source is a human donor in good health. The sequencing input was CD4+ T cells from PBMCs. This rearrangement joins TRBV30 to TRBJ1-1; 7 nucleotides match TRBD1. CDR3 nucleotides: TGTGCCTGGAGGAGGCAGGGGGACACTGAAGCTTTCTTT. Residues: CAWRRQGDTEAFF. The full variable domain, in which reference TRBV30 and TRBJ1-1 provide the parts outside the CDR3, is SQTIHQWPATLVQPVGSPLSLECTVEGTSNPNLYWYRQAAGRGLQLLFYSVGIGQISSEVPQNLSASRPQDRQFILSSKKLLLSDSGFYLCAWRRQGDTEAFFGQGTRLTVV.